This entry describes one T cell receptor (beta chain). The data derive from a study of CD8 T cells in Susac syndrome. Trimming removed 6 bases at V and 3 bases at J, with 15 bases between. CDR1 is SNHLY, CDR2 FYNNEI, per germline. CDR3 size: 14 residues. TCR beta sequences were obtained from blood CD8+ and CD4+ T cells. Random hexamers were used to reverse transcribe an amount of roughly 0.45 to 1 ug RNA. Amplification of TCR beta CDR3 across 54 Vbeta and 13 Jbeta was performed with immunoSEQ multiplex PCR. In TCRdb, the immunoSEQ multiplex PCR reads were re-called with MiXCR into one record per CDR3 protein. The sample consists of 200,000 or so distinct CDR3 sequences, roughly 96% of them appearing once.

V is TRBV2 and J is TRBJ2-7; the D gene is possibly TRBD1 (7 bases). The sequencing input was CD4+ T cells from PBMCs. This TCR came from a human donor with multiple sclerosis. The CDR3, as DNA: TGTGCCAGCAGCCGGAGGGACAGCAACTACGAGCAGTACTTC. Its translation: CASSRRDSNYEQYF.